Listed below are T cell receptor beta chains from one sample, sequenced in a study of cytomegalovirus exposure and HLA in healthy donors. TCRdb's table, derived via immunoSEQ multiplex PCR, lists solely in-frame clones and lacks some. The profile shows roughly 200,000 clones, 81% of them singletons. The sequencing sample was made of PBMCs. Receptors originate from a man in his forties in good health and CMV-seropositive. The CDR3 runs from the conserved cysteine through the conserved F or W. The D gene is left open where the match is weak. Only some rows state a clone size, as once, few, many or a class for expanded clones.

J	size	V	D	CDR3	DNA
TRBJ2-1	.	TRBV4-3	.	CASSQDIKATGYNEQFF	TGCGCCAGCAGCCAAGATATAAAGGCTACAGGCTACAATGAGCAGTTCTTC
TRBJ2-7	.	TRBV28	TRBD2	CASTEGLAAYEQYF	TGTGCCAGCACCGAGGGACTAGCGGCCTACGAGCAGTACTTC
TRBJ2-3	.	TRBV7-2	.	CASSPLYGRTTDTQYF	TGTGCCAGCAGCCCCCTTTACGGGAGAACAACAGATACGCAGTATTTT
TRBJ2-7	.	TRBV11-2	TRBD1	CASSLGTGSYEQYF	TGTGCCAGCAGCTTGGGGACAGGCTCCTACGAGCAGTACTTC
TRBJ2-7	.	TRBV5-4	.	CASGRGGLTYEQYF	TGTGCCAGCGGACGTGGGGGCCTCACCTACGAGCAGTACTTC
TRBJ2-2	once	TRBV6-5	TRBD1	CASSSTGAGTGELFF	TGTGCCAGCAGTTCGACAGGGGCGGGCACCGGGGAGCTGTTTTTT
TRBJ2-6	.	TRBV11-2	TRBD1	CASSRDRSGANVLTF	TGTGCCAGCAGCAGGGACAGGTCTGGGGCCAACGTCCTGACTTTC
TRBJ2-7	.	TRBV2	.	CASSPRDEQYF	TGTGCCAGCAGTCCCCGGGACGAGCAGTACTTC
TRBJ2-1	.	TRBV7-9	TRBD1	CASSFGQGSHEQFF	TGTGCCAGCAGCTTCGGACAGGGTTCCCATGAGCAGTTCTTC
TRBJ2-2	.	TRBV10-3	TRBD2	CAIRPGLTTGELFF	TGTGCCATCAGGCCGGGACTAACCACCGGGGAGCTGTTTTTT
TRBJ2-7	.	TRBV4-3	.	CASSQDPSSRAYEQYF	TGCGCCAGCAGCCAAGACCCCTCTTCCAGGGCCTACGAGCAGTACTTC
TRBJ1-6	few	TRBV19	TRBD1	CASSTDPGQEINSPLHF	TGTGCCAGTAGTACCGATCCGGGACAGGAGATTAATTCACCCCTCCACTTT
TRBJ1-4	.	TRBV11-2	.	CASSLMPGGGAFNEKLFF	TGTGCCAGCAGCTTAATGCCCGGGGGGGGAGCCTTTAATGAAAAACTGTTTTTT
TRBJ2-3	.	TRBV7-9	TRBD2	CASAGGTTRTDTQYF	TGTGCCAGCGCCGGCGGGACTACACGCACAGATACGCAGTATTTT
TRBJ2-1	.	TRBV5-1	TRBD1	CASSLQGAINEQFF	TGCGCCAGCAGCTTGCAGGGGGCGATCAATGAGCAGTTCTTC
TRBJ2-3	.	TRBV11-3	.	CASSLGSGSTDTQYF	TGTGCCAGCAGCTTAGGTAGCGGAAGCACAGATACGCAGTATTTT
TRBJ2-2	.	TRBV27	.	CASSLGRRNTGELFF	TGTGCCAGCAGTTTGGGGAGACGGAACACCGGGGAGCTGTTTTTT
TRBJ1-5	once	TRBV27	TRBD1	CASRPGQGAYQPQHF	TGTGCCAGCAGGCCGGGACAGGGGGCTTATCAGCCCCAGCATTTT
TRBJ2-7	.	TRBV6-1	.	CASSLRETAAYEQYF	TGTGCCAGCAGTTTAAGGGAGACGGCGGCATACGAGCAGTACTTC
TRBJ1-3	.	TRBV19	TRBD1	CASTMGQWDTIYF	TGTGCCAGTACCATGGGACAGTGGGACACCATATATTTT
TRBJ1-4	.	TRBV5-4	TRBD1	CASSIGTANEKLFF	TGTGCCAGCAGCATTGGGACAGCTAATGAAAAACTGTTTTTT
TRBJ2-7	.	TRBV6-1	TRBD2	CASITSRGRANEQYF	TGTGCCAGCATCACAAGCCGGGGGAGGGCCAACGAGCAGTACTTC
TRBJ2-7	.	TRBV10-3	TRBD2	CAISESTSGGDEQYF	TGTGCCATCAGTGAGTCTACTAGCGGGGGCGACGAGCAGTACTTC
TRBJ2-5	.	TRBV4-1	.	CASSRLGAQQETQYF	TGCGCCAGCAGCCGCTTGGGGGCACAGCAAGAGACCCAGTACTTC
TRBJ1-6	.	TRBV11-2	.	CASSLGYDSSSYNSPLHF	TGTGCCAGCAGCTTAGGCTACGATTCTAGCTCCTATAATTCACCCCTCCACTTT
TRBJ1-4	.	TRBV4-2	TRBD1	CASSAPGQGNEKLFF	TGTGCCAGCAGCGCCCCGGGACAGGGGAATGAAAAACTGTTTTTT
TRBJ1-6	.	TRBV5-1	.	CASSLGPTARFSYNSPLHF	TGCGCCAGCAGCTTGGGGCCGACAGCGAGATTCTCCTATAATTCACCCCTCCACTTT
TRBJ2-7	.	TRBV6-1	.	CASSEVSGLGNEQYF	TGTGCCAGCAGTGAAGTGTCAGGGCTGGGGAACGAGCAGTACTTC
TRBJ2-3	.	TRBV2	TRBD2	CASSELAVSTDTQYF	TGTGCCAGCAGTGAGCTAGCGGTTAGCACAGATACGCAGTATTTT
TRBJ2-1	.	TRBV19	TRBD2	CASTRLAGVHNEQFF	TGTGCCAGTACCCGCCTAGCGGGAGTCCACAATGAGCAGTTCTTC
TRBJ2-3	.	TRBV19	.	CASSIAETGTDTQYF	TGTGCCAGTAGTATAGCCGAAACTGGCACAGATACGCAGTATTTT
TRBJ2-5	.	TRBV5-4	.	CASSLGREEETQYF	TGTGCCAGCAGCTTGGGAAGGGAGGAAGAGACCCAGTACTTC
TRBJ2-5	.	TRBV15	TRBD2	CATSREVAGNGETQYF	TGTGCCACCAGCAGAGAAGTAGCGGGAAATGGAGAGACCCAGTACTTC
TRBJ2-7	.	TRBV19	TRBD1	CASSIGTGGYEQYF	TGTGCCAGTAGTATAGGGACAGGGGGCTACGAGCAGTACTTC
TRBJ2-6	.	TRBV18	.	CASSPEISGANVLTF	TGTGCCAGCTCACCAGAGATCTCTGGGGCCAACGTCCTGACTTTC
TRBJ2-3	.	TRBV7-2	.	CASSLRGSPDLDTQYF	TGTGCCAGCAGCTTAAGAGGTTCCCCTGACCTTGATACGCAGTATTTT
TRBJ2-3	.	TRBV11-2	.	CASSSHGGPSSTDTQYF	TGTGCCAGCAGCTCACACGGGGGTCCTTCTAGCACAGATACGCAGTATTTT
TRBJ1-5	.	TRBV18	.	CASSERPNQPQHF	TGTGCCAGCTCAGAGAGGCCCAATCAGCCCCAGCATTTT
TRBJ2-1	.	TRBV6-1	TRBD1	CASSSETGGGEQFF	TGTGCCAGCAGTTCGGAGACAGGGGGCGGTGAGCAGTTCTTC
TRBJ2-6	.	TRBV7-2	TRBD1	CASSKDRGDSGANVLTF	TGTGCCAGCAGCAAAGACAGGGGTGACTCTGGGGCCAACGTCCTGACTTTC
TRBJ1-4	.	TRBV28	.	CASSPLGLTNEKLFF	TGTGCCAGCAGTCCACTGGGACTGACTAATGAAAAACTGTTTTTT
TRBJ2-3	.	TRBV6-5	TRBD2	CASKLLAGVRDGQYF	TGTGCCAGCAAGTTGTTAGCGGGAGTCCGGGACGGGCAGTATTTT
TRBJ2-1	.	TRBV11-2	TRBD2	CASSSLSGQVYEQFF	TGTGCCAGCAGCTCCCTTAGCGGGCAGGTCTATGAGCAGTTCTTC
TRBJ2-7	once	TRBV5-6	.	CASSLVSDPYEQYF	TGTGCCAGCAGCTTGGTAAGCGATCCCTACGAGCAGTACTTC
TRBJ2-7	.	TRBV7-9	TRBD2	CASSSPPGTSGRAVYEQYF	TGTGCCAGCAGCTCTCCGCCCGGGACTAGCGGGAGGGCCGTCTACGAGCAGTACTTC
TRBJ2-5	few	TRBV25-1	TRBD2	CASSEWGLAGRETQYF	TGTGCCAGCAGTGAATGGGGACTAGCGGGAAGGGAGACCCAGTACTTC
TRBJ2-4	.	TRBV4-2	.	CASSQESDYSNIQYF	TGTGCCAGCAGCCAAGAAAGTGACTACTCGAACATTCAGTACTTC
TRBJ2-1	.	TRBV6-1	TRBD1	CASNRDSYNEQFF	TGTGCCAGCAACCGGGACAGCTACAATGAGCAGTTCTTC
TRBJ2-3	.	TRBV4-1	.	CASSHFVSGTDTQYF	TGCGCCAGCAGCCACTTTGTTTCAGGGACAGATACGCAGTATTTT
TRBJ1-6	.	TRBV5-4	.	CASSSRGGDSPLHF	TGTGCCAGCAGCTCGCGTGGGGGGGATTCACCCCTCCACTTT
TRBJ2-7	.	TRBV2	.	CASSLDKPYEQYF	TGTGCCAGCAGTTTAGACAAACCCTACGAGCAGTACTTC
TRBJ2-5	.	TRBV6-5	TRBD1	CASSGYTGVRETQYF	TGTGCCAGCTCGGGGTACACAGGGGTGAGGGAGACCCAGTACTTC
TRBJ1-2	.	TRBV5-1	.	CASSLSGDYGYTF	TGCGCCAGCAGCTTGTCAGGGGACTATGGCTACACCTTC
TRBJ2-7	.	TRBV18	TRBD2	CASSRTSGSYEQYF	TGTGCCAGCTCACGGACTAGCGGGAGTTACGAGCAGTACTTC
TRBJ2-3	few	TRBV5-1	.	CASSLGVGEGTDTQYF	TGCGCCAGCAGCTTGGGCGTGGGAGAGGGAACAGATACGCAGTATTTT